This T cell receptor beta chain was recorded in a study of blood T cell repertoires in COVID-19. The CDR3 runs to 15 residues. Germline assignment: CDR1 SGHRS and CDR2 YFSETQ. Trimming stripped 0 bases from V and 3 bases from J, with 9 bases between. Methods used by the authors: Amplification with reference gene primers provided the estimates of nucleated cell counts. Using immunoSEQ multiplex PCR, the repertoire was profiled, and TCRdb retains in-frame clones only, with some absent. That table gives V, J and clone size, and the DNA gave D and trimming. The sample lists 200,000 to 300,000 clones, about 91% occurring once.

The material sequenced was PBMCs or T cells enriched from blood (not recorded which). The genes are TRBV5-1 and TRBJ2-2; D possibly corresponds to TRBD1 (5 bases). The receptor was derived from a woman in her 30s with acute COVID-19. The CDR3: CASSLETVHTGELFF. The CDR3 DNA reads as TGCGCCAGCAGCTTGGAGACAGTTCACACCGGGGAGCTGTTTTTT.